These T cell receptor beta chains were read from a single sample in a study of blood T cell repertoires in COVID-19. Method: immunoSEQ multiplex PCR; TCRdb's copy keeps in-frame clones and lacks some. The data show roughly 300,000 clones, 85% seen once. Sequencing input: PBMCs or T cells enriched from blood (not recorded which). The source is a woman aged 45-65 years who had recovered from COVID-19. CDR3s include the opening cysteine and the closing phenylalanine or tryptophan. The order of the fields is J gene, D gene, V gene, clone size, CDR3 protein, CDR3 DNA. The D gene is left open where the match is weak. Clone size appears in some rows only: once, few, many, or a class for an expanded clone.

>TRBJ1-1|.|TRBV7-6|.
CASRAGLNTEAFF
TGTGCCAGCAGAGCGGGGCTGAACACTGAAGCTTTCTTT
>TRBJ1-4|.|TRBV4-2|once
CASMGREKLFF
TGTGCCAGCATGGGCAGGGAAAAACTGTTTTTT
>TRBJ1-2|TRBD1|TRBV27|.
CASSSRGRSYGYTF
TGTGCCAGCAGTTCCAGGGGGCGCTCCTATGGCTACACCTTC
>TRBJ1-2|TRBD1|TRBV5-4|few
CASNRDSYGYTF
TGTGCCAGCAACCGGGACAGCTATGGCTACACCTTC
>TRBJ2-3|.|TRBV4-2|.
CASSLGDHGTDTQYF
TGTGCCAGCAGCCTCGGGGATCATGGCACAGATACGCAGTATTTT
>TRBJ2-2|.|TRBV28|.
CASARGDTGELFF
TGTGCCAGCGCCAGGGGGGACACCGGGGAGCTGTTTTTT
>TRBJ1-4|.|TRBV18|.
CASSPNTQDEKLFF
TGTGCCAGCTCCCCAAATACCCAGGATGAAAAACTGTTTTTT
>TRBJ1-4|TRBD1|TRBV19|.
CASSPDRGVEYEKLFF
TGTGCCAGTAGCCCTGACAGGGGAGTTGAATATGAAAAACTGTTTTTT
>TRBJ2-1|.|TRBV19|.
CASSPQSGYTYNEQFF
TGTGCCAGTAGTCCCCAGTCAGGATATACCTACAATGAGCAGTTCTTC
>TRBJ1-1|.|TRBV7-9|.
CASTTGLPNTEAFF
TGTGCCAGCACCACGGGACTACCAAACACTGAAGCTTTCTTT
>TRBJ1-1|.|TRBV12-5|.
CASVLDRGFAEAFF
TGTGCTAGTGTTTTAGATCGGGGTTTCGCTGAAGCTTTCTTT
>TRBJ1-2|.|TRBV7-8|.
CASSLSGQLNYGYTF
TGTGCCAGCAGCTTATCAGGACAGCTTAACTATGGCTACACCTTC
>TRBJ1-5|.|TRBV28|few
CASSYTTGYSNQPQHF
TGTGCCAGCAGCTACACGACAGGCTATAGCAATCAGCCCCAGCATTTT
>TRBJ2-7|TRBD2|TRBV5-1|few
CASSLGDYPYEQYF
TGCGCCAGCAGCTTGGGGGACTACCCCTACGAGCAGTACTTC
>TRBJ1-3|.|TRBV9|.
CASSPTIGGTGNTIYF
TGTGCCAGCAGCCCGACCATTGGCGGCACTGGAAACACCATATATTTT
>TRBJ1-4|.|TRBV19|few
CASAALGQTATNEKLFF
TGTGCCAGTGCGGCCCTCGGCCAAACGGCCACTAATGAAAAACTGTTTTTT
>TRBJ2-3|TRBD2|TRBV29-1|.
CSAGLAGGRTDTQYF
TGCAGCGCCGGACTAGCGGGGGGTAGGACAGATACGCAGTATTTT
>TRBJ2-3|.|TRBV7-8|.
CASSLGQGGDTQYF
TGTGCCAGCAGCTTAGGCCAGGGTGGAGATACGCAGTATTTT
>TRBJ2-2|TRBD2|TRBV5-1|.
CASRSTSGRVTGELFF
TGCGCCAGCAGGTCGACTAGCGGGAGGGTCACCGGGGAGCTGTTTTTT
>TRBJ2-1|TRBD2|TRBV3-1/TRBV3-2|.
CASSPLTSLAGGGREQFF
TGTGCCAGCAGCCCGCTAACCTCTCTAGCGGGGGGGGGTAGGGAGCAGTTCTTC
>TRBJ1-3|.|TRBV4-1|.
CASSLTGSGNTIYF
TGCGCCAGCAGCCTAACAGGGTCTGGAAACACCATATATTTT
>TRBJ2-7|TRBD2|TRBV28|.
CASSSQLAGVSYEQYF
TGTGCCAGCAGCTCCCAACTAGCGGGGGTTTCCTACGAGCAGTACTTC
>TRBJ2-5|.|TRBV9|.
CASSVGGEYQETQYF
TGTGCCAGCAGCGTAGGCGGGGAGTACCAAGAGACCCAGTACTTC
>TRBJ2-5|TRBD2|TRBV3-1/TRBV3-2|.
CASSQSPGLAGGGETQYF
TGTGCCAGCAGCCAATCCCCGGGACTAGCGGGAGGAGGTGAGACCCAGTACTTC
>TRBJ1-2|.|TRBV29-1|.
CSVANRFNYGYTF
TGCAGCGTCGCGAACAGATTTAACTATGGCTACACCTTC
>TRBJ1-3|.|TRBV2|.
CASSAGGANLSGNTIYF
TGTGCCAGCAGTGCCGGGGGAGCAAACCTCTCTGGAAACACCATATATTTT
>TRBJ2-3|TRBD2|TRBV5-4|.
CASSLAGGPVDTQYF
TGTGCCAGCAGCTTAGCGGGAGGGCCGGTGGATACGCAGTATTTT
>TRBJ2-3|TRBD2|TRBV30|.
CACERGGTDTQYF
TGTGCCTGTGAGCGGGGGGGCACAGATACGCAGTATTTT
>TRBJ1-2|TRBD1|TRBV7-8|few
CASSLGFRLGTGGNGYTF
TGTGCCAGCAGCTTAGGCTTTCGTTTGGGGACAGGGGGCAATGGCTACACCTTC
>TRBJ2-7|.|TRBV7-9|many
CASSITGDSAYEQYF
TGTGCCAGCAGCATTACGGGGGATTCGGCCTACGAGCAGTACTTC
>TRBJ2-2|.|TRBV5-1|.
CASSLTDTGELFF
TGCGCCAGCAGCTTGACGGACACCGGGGAGCTGTTTTTT
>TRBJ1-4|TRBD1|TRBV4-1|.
CASSRRTGKLFF
TGCGCCAGCAGCAGACGGACAGGCAAACTGTTTTTT
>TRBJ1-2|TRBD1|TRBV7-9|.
CASSQGAYGYTF
TGTGCCAGCAGCCAGGGGGCGTATGGCTACACCTTC
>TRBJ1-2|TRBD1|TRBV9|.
CASSVIPGQGFYGYTF
TGTGCCAGCAGCGTAATCCCGGGACAGGGTTTCTATGGCTACACCTTC
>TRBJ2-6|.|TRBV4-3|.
CASSQEPTGSGSGANVLTF
TGCGCCAGCAGCCAAGAGCCTACAGGGTCGGGATCTGGGGCCAACGTCCTGACTTTC
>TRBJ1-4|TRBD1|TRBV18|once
CASSPTGGDEKLFF
TGTGCCAGCTCACCGACAGGGGGGGACGAAAAACTGTTTTTT
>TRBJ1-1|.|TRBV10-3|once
CATSVGPGGTEAFF
TGTGCCACCTCCGTGGGGCCGGGTGGCACTGAAGCTTTCTTT
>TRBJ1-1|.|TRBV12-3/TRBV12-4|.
CASIGQVTEAFF
TGTGCCAGCATAGGACAAGTCACTGAAGCTTTCTTT
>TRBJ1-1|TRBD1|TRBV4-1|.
CASSQGGTENTEAFF
TGCGCCAGCAGCCAGGGCGGGACAGAGAACACTGAAGCTTTCTTT
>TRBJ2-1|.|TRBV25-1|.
CASSESARENEQFF
TGTGCCAGCAGTGAATCCGCGAGGGAGAATGAGCAGTTCTTC
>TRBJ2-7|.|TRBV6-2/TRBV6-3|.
CASSYLGQGPYEQYF
TGTGCCAGCAGTTACTTAGGCCAGGGTCCCTACGAGCAGTACTTC
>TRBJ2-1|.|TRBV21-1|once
CASSKVGTGSNEQFF
.
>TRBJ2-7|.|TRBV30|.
CAWSEFHEQYF
TGTGCCTGGAGCGAGTTCCACGAGCAGTACTTC
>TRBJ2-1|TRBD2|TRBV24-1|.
CATSAASGASYNEQFF
TGTGCCACCAGTGCGGCTAGCGGGGCTTCCTACAATGAGCAGTTCTTC
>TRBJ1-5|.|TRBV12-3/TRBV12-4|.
CASRLDSGQPQHF
TGTGCCAGCCGACTTGACTCGGGTCAGCCCCAGCATTTT
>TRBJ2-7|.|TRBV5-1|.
CASSLGDQGAEQYF
TGCGCCAGCAGCTTGGGCGACCAGGGCGCAGAGCAGTACTTC
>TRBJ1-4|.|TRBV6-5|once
CASSSDPGVREKLFF
TGTGCCAGCAGTTCTGATCCAGGTGTAAGGGAAAAACTGTTTTTT
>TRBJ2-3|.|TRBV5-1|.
CASDISASTDTQYF
TGCGCCAGCGATATTAGCGCCAGCACAGATACGCAGTATTTT
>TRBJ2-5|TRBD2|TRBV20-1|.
CSASPGGAGYSQYF
TGCAGTGCTAGTCCCGGGGGGGCCGGGTACTCCCAGTACTTC
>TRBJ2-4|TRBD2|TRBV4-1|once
CASSPDRLAGGRTKNIQYF
TGCGCCAGCAGCCCCGATCGGCTAGCGGGAGGACGAACCAAAAACATTCAGTACTTC